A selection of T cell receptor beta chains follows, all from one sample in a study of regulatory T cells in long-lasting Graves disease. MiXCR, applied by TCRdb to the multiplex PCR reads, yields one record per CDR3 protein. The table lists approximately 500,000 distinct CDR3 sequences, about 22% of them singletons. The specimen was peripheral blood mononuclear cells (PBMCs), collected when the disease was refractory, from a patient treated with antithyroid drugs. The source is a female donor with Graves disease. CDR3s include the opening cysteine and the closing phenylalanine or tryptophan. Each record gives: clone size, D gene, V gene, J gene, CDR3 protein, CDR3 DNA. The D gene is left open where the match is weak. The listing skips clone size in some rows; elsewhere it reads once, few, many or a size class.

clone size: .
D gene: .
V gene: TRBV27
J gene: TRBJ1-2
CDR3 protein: CASSPAGVGYTF
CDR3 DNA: TGTGCCAGCAGCCCTGCTGGGGTTGGCTACACCTTC

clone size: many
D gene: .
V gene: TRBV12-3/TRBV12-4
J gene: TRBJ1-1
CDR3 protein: CASSFEGGNTEAFF
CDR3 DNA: TGTGCCAGCAGTTTCGAGGGGGGGAACACTGAAGCTTTCTTT

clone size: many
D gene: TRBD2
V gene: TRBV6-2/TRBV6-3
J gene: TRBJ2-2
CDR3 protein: CASSYSGLAGGTGELFF
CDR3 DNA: TGTGCCAGCAGCTATAGCGGACTAGCGGGAGGCACCGGGGAGCTGTTTTTT

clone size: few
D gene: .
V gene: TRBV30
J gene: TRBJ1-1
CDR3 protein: CAWNPTNTEAFF
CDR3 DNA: TGTGCCTGGAACCCAACGAACACTGAAGCTTTCTTT

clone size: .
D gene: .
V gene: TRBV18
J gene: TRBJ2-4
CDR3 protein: CASSPPISSAENIQYF
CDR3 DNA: TGTGCCAGCTCACCACCGATTTCGTCAGCCGAAAACATTCAGTACTTC

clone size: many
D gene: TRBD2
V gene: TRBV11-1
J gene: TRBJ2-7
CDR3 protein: CASSLRRLAGGFYEQYF
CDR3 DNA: TGTGCCAGCAGCTTAAGGCGACTAGCGGGAGGTTTCTACGAGCAGTACTTC

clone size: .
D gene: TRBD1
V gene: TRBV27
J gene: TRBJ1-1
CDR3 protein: CASSSTGAGDTEAFF
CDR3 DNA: TGTGCCAGCAGTTCCACAGGGGCGGGGGACACTGAAGCTTTCTTT

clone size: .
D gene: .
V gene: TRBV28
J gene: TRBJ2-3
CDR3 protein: CASTIGDHTDTQYF
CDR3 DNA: TGTGCCAGCACCATTGGGGACCACACAGATACGCAGTATTTT

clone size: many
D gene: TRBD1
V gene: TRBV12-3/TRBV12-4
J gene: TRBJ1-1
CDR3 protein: CASRGQGTWSFF
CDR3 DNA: TGTGCCAGCAGGGGACAGGGGACCTGGTCTTTCTTT

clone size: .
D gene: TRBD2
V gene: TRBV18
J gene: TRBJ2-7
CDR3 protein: CASSEGLAGVYEQYF
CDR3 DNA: TGTGCCAGCTCAGAGGGACTAGCGGGAGTGTACGAGCAGTACTTC

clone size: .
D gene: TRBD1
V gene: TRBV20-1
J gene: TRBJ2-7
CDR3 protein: CSATDRVYSYEQYF
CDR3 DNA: TGCAGTGCCACTGACAGGGTTTACTCCTACGAGCAGTACTTC

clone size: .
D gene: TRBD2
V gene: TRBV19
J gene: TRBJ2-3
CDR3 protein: CASRGSGTSTDTQYF
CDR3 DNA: TGTGCCAGTAGAGGAAGCGGGACCAGCACAGATACGCAGTATTTT

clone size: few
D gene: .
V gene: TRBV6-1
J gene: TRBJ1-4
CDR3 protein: CASRGWGGGGEKLFF
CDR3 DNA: TGTGCCAGCAGGGGGTGGGGGGGAGGCGGTGAAAAACTGTTTTTT

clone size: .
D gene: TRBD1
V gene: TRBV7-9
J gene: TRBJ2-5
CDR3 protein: CASLGPLTGGQETQYF
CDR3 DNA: TGTGCCAGCTTGGGCCCCTTGACAGGGGGACAAGAGACCCAGTACTTC

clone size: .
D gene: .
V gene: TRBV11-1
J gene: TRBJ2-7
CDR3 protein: CASSFPGGDSYEQYF
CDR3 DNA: TGTGCCAGCAGCTTCCCGGGCGGGGACTCCTACGAGCAGTACTTC

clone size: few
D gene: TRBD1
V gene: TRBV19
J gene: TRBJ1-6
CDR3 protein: CASRTQGHNSPLHF
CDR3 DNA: TGTGCCAGTAGAACACAGGGGCATAATTCACCCCTCCACTTT

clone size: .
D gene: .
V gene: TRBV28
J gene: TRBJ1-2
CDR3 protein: CASNGTGYGYTF
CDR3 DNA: TGTGCCAGCAATGGAACGGGATATGGCTACACCTTC

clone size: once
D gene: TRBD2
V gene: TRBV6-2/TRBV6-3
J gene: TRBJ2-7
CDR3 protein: CASSASGGEQYF
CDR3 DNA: TGTGCCAGCAGCGCTAGCGGGGGCGAGCAGTACTTC

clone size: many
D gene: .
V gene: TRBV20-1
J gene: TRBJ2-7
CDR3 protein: CSARGQGTYEQYF
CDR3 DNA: TGCAGTGCTAGAGGACAAGGGACCTACGAGCAGTACTTC

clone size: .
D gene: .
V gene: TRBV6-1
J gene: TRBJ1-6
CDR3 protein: CASSPWSSYNSPLHF
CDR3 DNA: TGTGCCAGCTCCCCCTGGAGCTCCTATAATTCACCCCTCCACTTT

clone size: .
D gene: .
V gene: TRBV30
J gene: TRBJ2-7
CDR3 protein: CAWSGERVYEQYF
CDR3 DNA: TGTGCCTGGAGTGGGGAAAGGGTCTACGAGCAGTACTTC

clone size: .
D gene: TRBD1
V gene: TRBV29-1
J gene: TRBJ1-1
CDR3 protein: CSVGTGKVEAFF
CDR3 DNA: TGCAGCGTTGGGACAGGGAAAGTCGAAGCTTTCTTT

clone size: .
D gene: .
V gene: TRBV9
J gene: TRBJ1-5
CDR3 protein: CASSQGGYQPQHF
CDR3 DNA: TGTGCCAGCAGCCAGGGAGGGTATCAGCCCCAGCATTTT